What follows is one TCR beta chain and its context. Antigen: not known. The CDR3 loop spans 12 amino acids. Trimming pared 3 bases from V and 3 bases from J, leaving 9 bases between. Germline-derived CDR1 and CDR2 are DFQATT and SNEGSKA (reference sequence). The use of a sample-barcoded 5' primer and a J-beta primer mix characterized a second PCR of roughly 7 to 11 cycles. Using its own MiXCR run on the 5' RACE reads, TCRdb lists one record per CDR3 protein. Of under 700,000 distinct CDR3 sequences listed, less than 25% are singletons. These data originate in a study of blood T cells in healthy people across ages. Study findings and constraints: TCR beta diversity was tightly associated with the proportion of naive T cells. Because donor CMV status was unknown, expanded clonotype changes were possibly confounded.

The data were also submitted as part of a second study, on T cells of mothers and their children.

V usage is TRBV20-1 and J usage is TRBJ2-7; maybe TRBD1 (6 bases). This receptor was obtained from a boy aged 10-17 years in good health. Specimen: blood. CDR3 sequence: CSARRGGYEQYF. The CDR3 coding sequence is TGCAGTGCTAGGCGAGGGGGCTACGAGCAGTACTTC.